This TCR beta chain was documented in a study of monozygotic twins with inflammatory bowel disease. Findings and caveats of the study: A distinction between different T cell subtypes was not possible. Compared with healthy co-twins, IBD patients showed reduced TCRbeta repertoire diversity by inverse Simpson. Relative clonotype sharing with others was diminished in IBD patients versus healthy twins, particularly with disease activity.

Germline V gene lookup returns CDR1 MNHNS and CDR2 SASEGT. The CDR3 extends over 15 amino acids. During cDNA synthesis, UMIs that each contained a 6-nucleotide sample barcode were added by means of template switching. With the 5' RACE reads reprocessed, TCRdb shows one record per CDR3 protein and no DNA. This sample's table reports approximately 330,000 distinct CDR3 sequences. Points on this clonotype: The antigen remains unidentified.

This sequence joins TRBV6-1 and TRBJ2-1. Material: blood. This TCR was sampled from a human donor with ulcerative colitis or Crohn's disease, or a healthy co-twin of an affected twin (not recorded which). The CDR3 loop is CASREYTSSYNEQFF.